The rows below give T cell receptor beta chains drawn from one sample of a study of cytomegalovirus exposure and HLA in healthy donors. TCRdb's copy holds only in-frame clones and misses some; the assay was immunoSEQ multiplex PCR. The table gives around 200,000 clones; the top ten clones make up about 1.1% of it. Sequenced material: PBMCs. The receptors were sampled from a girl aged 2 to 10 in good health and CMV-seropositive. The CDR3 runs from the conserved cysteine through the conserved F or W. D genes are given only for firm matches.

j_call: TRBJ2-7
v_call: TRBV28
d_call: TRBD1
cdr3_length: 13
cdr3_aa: CAGSEDRQYEQYF
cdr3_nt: TGTGCCGGATCAGAGGACAGGCAATACGAGCAGTACTTC

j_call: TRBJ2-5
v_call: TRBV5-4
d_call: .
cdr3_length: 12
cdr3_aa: CASSSPQETQYF
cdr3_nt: TGTGCCAGCAGCTCCCCTCAAGAGACCCAGTACTTC

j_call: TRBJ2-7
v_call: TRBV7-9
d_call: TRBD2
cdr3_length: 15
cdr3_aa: CASSPGVLAGREQYF
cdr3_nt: TGTGCCAGCAGTCCTGGTGTTCTAGCGGGGCGCGAGCAGTACTTC

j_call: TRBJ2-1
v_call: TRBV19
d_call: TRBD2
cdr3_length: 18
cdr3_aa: CASSNSSGRPEIHNEQFF
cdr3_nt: TGTGCCAGTAGTAATTCTAGCGGGAGGCCCGAAATCCACAATGAGCAGTTCTTC

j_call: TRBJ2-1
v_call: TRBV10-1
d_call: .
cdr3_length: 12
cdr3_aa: CASSERANEQFF
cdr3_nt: TGCGCCAGCAGTGAACGAGCAAATGAGCAGTTCTTC

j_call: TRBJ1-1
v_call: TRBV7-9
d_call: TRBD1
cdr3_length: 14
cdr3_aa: CASSSAGQGTEAFF
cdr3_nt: TGTGCCAGCAGCTCCGCGGGACAGGGCACTGAAGCTTTCTTT

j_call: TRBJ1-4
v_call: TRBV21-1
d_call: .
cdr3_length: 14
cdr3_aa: CASSNGQGSEKLFF
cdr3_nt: TGTGCCAGCAGCAATGGCCAGGGGAGTGAAAAACTGTTTTTT

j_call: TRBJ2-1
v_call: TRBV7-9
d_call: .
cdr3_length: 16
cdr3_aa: CASSLGGPNSYNEQFF
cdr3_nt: TGTGCCAGCAGCTTAGGGGGGCCAAACTCCTACAATGAGCAGTTCTTC

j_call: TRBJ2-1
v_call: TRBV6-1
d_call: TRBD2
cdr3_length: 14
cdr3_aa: CASRGLAGYNEQFF
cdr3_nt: TGTGCCAGCAGAGGGCTAGCGGGCTACAATGAGCAGTTCTTC

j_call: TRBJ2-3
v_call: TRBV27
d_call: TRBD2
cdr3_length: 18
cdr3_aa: CASSLGLAGRGGPDTQYF
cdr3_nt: TGTGCCAGCAGTTTGGGACTAGCGGGAAGGGGTGGGCCAGATACGCAGTATTTT

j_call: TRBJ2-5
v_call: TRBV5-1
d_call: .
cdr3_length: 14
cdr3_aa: CASSLVREQETQYF
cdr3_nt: TGCGCCAGCAGCTTGGTCCGAGAGCAAGAGACCCAGTACTTC

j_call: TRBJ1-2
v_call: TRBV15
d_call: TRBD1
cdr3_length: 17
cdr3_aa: CATSRVLRTGEAYGYTF
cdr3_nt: TGTGCCACCAGCAGAGTATTAAGGACAGGGGAGGCCTATGGCTACACCTTC

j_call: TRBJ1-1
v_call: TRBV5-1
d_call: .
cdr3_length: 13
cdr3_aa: CASSLQGNTEAFF
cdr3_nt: TGCGCCAGCAGCTTACAGGGGAACACTGAAGCTTTCTTT

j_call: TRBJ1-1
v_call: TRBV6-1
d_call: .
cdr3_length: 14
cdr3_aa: CASSEGAFISEAFF
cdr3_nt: TGTGCCAGCAGTGAAGGAGCGTTTATCTCTGAAGCTTTCTTT

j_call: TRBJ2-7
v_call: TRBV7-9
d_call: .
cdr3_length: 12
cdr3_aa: CASSPTGYEQYF
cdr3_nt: TGTGCCAGCAGCCCGACAGGCTACGAGCAGTACTTC

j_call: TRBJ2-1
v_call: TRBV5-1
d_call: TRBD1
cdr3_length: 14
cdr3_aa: CASSLGTGANEQFF
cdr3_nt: TGCGCCAGCAGCTTGGGTACAGGGGCCAATGAGCAGTTCTTC

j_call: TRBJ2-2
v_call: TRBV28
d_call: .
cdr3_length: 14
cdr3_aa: CASSLGQNTGELFF
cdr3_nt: TGTGCCAGCAGTCTGGGACAGAACACCGGGGAGCTGTTTTTT

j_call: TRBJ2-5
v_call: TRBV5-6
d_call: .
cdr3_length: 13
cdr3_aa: CASSLGQQETQYF
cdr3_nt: TGTGCCAGCAGCTTGGGTCAGCAAGAGACCCAGTACTTC

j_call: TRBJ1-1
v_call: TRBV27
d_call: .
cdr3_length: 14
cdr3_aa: CASSLSWQGTEAFF
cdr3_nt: TGTGCCAGCAGTTTATCCTGGCAGGGAACTGAAGCTTTCTTT

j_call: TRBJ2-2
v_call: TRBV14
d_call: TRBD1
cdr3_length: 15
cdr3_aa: CASSHLGTGGGELFF
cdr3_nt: TGTGCCAGCAGCCATCTCGGGACAGGGGGCGGGGAGCTGTTTTTT

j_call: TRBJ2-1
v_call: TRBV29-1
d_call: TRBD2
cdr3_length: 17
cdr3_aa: CSVVVLPTSGRQYEQFF
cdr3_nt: TGCAGCGTTGTTGTTCTCCCGACTAGCGGGAGACAGTATGAGCAGTTCTTC

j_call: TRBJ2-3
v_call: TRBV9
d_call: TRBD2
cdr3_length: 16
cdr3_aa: CASSGRPAGSTDTQYF
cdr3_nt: TGTGCCAGCAGCGGCCGCCCAGCGGGAAGCACAGATACGCAGTATTTT

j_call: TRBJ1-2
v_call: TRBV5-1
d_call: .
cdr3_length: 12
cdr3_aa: CASSLGGNGYTF
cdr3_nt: TGCGCCAGCAGCTTGGGAGGGAATGGCTACACCTTC

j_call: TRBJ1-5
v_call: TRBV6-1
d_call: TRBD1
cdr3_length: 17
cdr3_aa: CASSERGQSLSNQPQHF
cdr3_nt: TGTGCCAGCAGTGAAAGGGGACAGAGCCTTAGCAATCAGCCCCAGCATTTT

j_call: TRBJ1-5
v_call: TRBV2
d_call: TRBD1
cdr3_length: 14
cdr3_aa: CASSRQGSNQPQHF
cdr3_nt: TGTGCCAGCAGTCGACAGGGGAGCAATCAGCCCCAGCATTTT

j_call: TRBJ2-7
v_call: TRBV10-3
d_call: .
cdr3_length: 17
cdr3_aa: CAISDFETGRISYEQYF
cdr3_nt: TGTGCCATCAGTGACTTCGAAACAGGACGAATATCCTACGAGCAGTACTTC

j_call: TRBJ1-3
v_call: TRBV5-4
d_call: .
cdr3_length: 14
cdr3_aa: CASSSTNTGNTIYF
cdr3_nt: TGTGCCAGCAGCTCTACTAACACTGGAAACACCATATATTTT

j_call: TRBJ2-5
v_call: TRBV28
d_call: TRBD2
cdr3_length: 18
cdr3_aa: CASSTLELADIFKETQYF
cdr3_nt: TGTGCCAGCAGTACCCTTGAACTAGCGGACATTTTTAAGGAGACCCAGTACTTC

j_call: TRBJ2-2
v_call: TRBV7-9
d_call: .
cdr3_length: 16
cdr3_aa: CASSLPEAGYTGELFF
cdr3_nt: TGTGCCAGCAGCTTACCTGAGGCGGGGTACACCGGGGAGCTGTTTTTT

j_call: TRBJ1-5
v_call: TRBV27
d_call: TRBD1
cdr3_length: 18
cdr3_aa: CASRPSGQGLMGNQPQHF
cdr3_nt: TGTGCCAGCAGGCCTTCGGGACAGGGGCTTATGGGCAATCAGCCCCAGCATTTT

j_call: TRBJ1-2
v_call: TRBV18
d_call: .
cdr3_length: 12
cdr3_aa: CASSQGNYGYTF
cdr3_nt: TGTGCCAGCTCCCAGGGAAACTATGGCTACACCTTC

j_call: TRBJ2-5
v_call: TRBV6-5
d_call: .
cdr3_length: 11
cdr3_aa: CASIRGETQYF
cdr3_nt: TGTGCCAGCATCAGGGGCGAGACCCAGTACTTC

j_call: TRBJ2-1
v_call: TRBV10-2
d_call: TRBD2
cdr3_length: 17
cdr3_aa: CASTKRNPGLESNEQFF
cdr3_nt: TGCGCCAGCACAAAGAGGAATCCCGGACTAGAGTCCAATGAGCAGTTCTTC

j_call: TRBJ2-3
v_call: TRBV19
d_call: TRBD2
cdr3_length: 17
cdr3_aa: CASNPGLAGGAKDTQYF
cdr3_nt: TGTGCCAGTAACCCCGGACTAGCGGGAGGGGCTAAAGATACGCAGTATTTT

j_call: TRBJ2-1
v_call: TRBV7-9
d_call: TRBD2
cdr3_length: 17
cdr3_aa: CASSLGLAGGLDNEQFF
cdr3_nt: TGTGCCAGCAGCTTAGGACTAGCGGGAGGTCTAGACAATGAGCAGTTCTTC

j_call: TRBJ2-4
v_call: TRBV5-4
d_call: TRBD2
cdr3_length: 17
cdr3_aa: CASSIGSLAEAKNIQYF
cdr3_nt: TGTGCCAGCAGCATTGGGAGTCTAGCGGAGGCAAAAAACATTCAGTACTTC

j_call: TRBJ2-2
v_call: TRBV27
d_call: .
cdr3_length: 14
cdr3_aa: CASSLRWLTGELFF
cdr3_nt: TGTGCCAGCAGTTTAAGATGGCTCACCGGGGAGCTGTTTTTT

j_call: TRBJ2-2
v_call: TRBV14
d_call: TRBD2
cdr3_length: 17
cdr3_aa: CASSLLGLAGAMGELFF
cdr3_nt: TGTGCCAGCAGCCTGCTCGGACTAGCGGGGGCGATGGGGGAGCTGTTTTTT

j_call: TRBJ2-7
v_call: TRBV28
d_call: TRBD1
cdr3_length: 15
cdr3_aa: CASSLLPGGQYEQYF
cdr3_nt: TGTGCCAGCAGTTTACTGCCAGGGGGTCAATACGAGCAGTACTTC

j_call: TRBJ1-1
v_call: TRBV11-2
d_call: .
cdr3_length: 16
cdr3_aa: CASSLGVGTKNTEAFF
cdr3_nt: TGTGCCAGCAGCTTAGGAGTCGGGACAAAGAACACTGAAGCTTTCTTT

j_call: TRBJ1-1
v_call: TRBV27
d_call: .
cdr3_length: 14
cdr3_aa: CASSLSPGNTEAFF
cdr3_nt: TGTGCCAGCAGTTTATCCCCCGGGAACACTGAAGCTTTCTTT

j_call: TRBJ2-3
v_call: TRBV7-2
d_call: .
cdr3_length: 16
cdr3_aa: CASSLGTGVSTDTQYF
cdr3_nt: TGTGCCAGCAGCTTGGGAACAGGAGTTAGCACAGATACGCAGTATTTT

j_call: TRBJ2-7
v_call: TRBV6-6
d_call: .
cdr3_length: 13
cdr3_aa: CASSTTGSYEQYF
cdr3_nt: TGTGCCAGCAGCACCACAGGGTCCTACGAGCAGTACTTC

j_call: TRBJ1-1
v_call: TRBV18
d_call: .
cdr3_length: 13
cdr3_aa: CASSPKGPAEAFF
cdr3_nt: TGTGCCAGCTCACCGAAGGGGCCGGCTGAAGCTTTCTTT

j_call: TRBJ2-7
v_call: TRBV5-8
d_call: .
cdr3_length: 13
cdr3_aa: CASSYQQGNEQYF
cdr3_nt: TGTGCCAGCAGCTATCAACAGGGAAACGAGCAGTACTTC

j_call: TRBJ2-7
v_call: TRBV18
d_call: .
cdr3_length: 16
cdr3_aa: CASSPPGREASYEQYF
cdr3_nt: TGTGCCAGCTCACCGCCGGGGCGGGAAGCGTCCTACGAGCAGTACTTC

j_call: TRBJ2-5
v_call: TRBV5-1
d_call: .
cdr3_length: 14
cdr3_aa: CASSLGNRGETQYF
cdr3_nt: TGCGCCAGCAGCTTGGGGAACCGGGGGGAGACCCAGTACTTC